This entry concerns a single T cell receptor (beta chain). Its antigen is not identified. The sample comes from a study of cytomegalovirus exposure and HLA in healthy donors. Study-level points and caveats: Both high specificity and high sensitivity reportedly marked the classifier's diagnosis of cytomegalovirus status.

TCRdb's table, derived via immunoSEQ multiplex PCR, lists solely in-frame clones and lacks some. This repertoire shows tens of thousands of clones, 80% to 95% found once; its top ten account for about 3.8%. The CDR3 consists of 15 residues. V lost 1 base, J lost 5 bases, and 14 bases lay in between. Per germline, CDR1 SGHTA and CDR2 FQGTGA. The chain employs TRBV7-3 and TRBJ1-1, with D possibly matching TRBD1 (5 bases). This clonotype was sampled from a woman in her 30s in good health and CMV-seronegative. Material: PBMCs. The CDR3 DNA is TGTGCCAGCAGCTTAATTCACAGGATTGTTACTGAAGCTTTCTTT. Amino acids: CASSLIHRIVTEAFF.